The 25 T cell receptor beta chains reported below all come from one sample, sequenced in a study of blood T cell repertoires in COVID-19. Repertoires were generated with immunoSEQ multiplex PCR, while TCRdb's copy carries only in-frame clones and drops some. Among tens of thousands of clones listed, 88% were seen once. Material for sequencing was peripheral blood. These receptors all stem from a human donor in a cohort sampled during active COVID-19.

The chain employs TRBV6-6 and TRBJ2-5, with a weak D call TRBD1 (6 bases). V was shortened by 8 bases and J by 4 bases, with 11 bases between the two germline ends. Germline V gives CDR1 MNHNY, CDR2 SVGAGI (reference sequence). The CDR3 length is 12 residues. CDR3 DNA sequence: TGTGCCAGCGCCACAGGGTTAGAGACCCAGTACTTC. As protein: CASATGLETQYF.

The V call is TRBV9, the J call TRBJ1-2; 7 bases align to TRBD1. Germline trimming cut 2 bases from V and 2 bases from J; bases unmatched to any gene: 3. The CDR3 length is 14 residues. Germline V CDR1 and CDR2: SGDLS, YYNGEE. This chain's CDR3 is CASSVPGQNYGYTF. CDR3 nucleotides: TGTGCCAGCAGCGTTCCGGGACAGAACTATGGCTACACCTTC.

The J gene is TRBJ1-1, the V gene TRBV5-1; 8 positions agree with TRBD1. The CDR3 is 12 amino acids. Germline loops: CDR1 SGHRS, CDR2 YFSETQ. V lost 10 bases and J lost 0; bases outside the gene matches: 2. The chain's CDR3 is CAGTGLNTEAFF. The CDR3 DNA sequence: TGCGCCGGGACAGGATTGAACACTGAAGCTTTCTTT. The variable domain in full, with the rest retrieved from reference TRBV5-1 and TRBJ1-1, is KAGVTQTPRYLIKTRGQQVTLSCSPISGHRSVSWYQQTPGQGLQFLFEYFSETQRNKGNFPGRFSGRQFSNSRSEMNVSTLELGDSALYLCAGTGLNTEAFFGQGTRLTVV.

This chain joins TRBV28 and TRBJ2-3, with D maybe TRBD1 (5 bases). Trimming stripped 7 bases from V and 1 base from J, with 12 bases between. The V gene's germline CDR1 is MDHEN and CDR2 SYDVKM. This CDR3 is 14 amino acids long. CDR3 amino acids: CASTPMTGTDTQYF. The DNA for the CDR3 is TGTGCCAGCACCCCGATGACAGGCACAGATACGCAGTATTTT.

The chain carries TRBV21-1 and TRBJ2-3; the tabulated D call, TRBD2, remains unverified against the DNA. TRBV21-1 is tagged as a pseudogene. The CDR3 extends over 18 amino acids. The CDR3 nucleotides are TGTGCCAGCAGCAAAGCTGGGACTTCGGGTCACAGAACAGATACGCAGTATTTT. This sequence encodes CASSKAGTSGHRTDTQYF.

The J gene is TRBJ2-3, the V gene TRBV24-1; tentative D call: TRBD2 (5 bases). The CDR3 totals 15 residues. Looked up from germline, CDR1 is KGHDR and CDR2 is SFDVKD. Trimming shortened V by 4 bases and J by 0 bases, and 10 bases separated the two germline ends. Here the CDR3 reads CATSERSGSTDTQYF. The DNA of the CDR3 is TGTGCCACCAGTGAACGAAGCGGTAGCACAGATACGCAGTATTTT.

V gene TRBV7-9 combines with J gene TRBJ1-3; unclear D gene. The CDR3 has 14 amino acids. V lost 3 bases and J 3 bases, leaving 9 bases between the germline ends. Per germline, CDR1 SEHNR and CDR2 FQNEAQ (reference sequence). The CDR3 region is CASSLREVGNTIYF. The CDR3 DNA sequence: TGTGCCAGCAGCTTGAGGGAGGTTGGAAACACCATATATTTT.

The count of this clone is one. The rearrangement links TRBV11-2 to TRBJ2-7; 9 bases are a match to TRBD1. CDR3 size: 15 residues. CDR1 SGHAT and CDR2 FQNNGV come from the germline V gene. V shed 1 base and J 2 bases; nucleotides not matched to a gene: 3. Written as DNA, the CDR3 is TGTGCCAGCAGCTTAGGAAGGACAGGGGCCTACGAGCAGTACTTC. Translating it yields CASSLGRTGAYEQYF. The full variable domain, its missing parts supplied by reference TRBV11-2 and TRBJ2-7, is EAGVAQSPRYKIIEKRQSVAFWCNPISGHATLYWYQQILGQGPKLLIQFQNNGVVDDSQLPKDRFSAERLKGVDSTLKIQPAKLEDSAVYLCASSLGRTGAYEQYFGPGTRLTVT.

The genes are TRBV24-1 and TRBJ1-5; 7 bases map to TRBD1. V was clipped by 9 bases and J by 7 bases; unmatched bases: 8. The CDR3 runs to 13 residues. Germline-derived CDR1 and CDR2 are KGHDR and SFDVKD. The CDR3 sequence: CATRAGGEQPQHF. CDR3 in DNA: TGTGCCACCCGCGCAGGGGGTGAACAGCCCCAGCATTTT.

The chain combines TRBV3-1 (or the pseudogene TRBV3-2) with TRBJ2-1; TRBD2 matches 9 bases. The J segment lost 15 bases and the V segment lost 4 bases, leaving 7 bases of the junction unmatched. Germline V gene data show CDR1 as LGHDT and CDR2 as YNNKEL (reference sequence). CDR3 size: 12 residues. CDR3 nucleotide sequence: TGTGCCAGCAGCCGCCCCGGGACTAGCCTGTTCTTC. It encodes CASSRPGTSLFF.

V and J are TRBV19 and TRBJ2-2, with D unresolved. Trimming left V 0 bases short and J 0 bases short, with 8 bases between. The germline V gene has CDR1 LNHDA and CDR2 SQIVND (reference sequence). The CDR3 extends over 16 amino acids. The CDR3 DNA follows: TGTGCCAGTAGTATAGATAGTGTACCGAACACCGGGGAGCTGTTTTTT. Residues: CASSIDSVPNTGELFF.

The chain carries TRBV6-5 and TRBJ2-3, with a weak D call TRBD1 (5 bases). CDR1 and CDR2 (germline): MNHEY, SVGAGI. The germline V and J ends were trimmed by 2 bases and 0 bases, with 12 bases remaining between them. CDR3 size: 16 residues. The CDR3 DNA sequence: TGTGCCAGCAGTTACGGAGTAGGGGCTAGCACAGATACGCAGTATTTT. It specifies CASSYGVGASTDTQYF.

This clone was seen just once. The CDR3 DNA is TGCGCCAGCGGACTAGCGGGAGCGGGCTCCTACAATGAGCAGTTCTTC. This gives the protein CASGLAGAGSYNEQFF. V is TRBV5-1 and J is TRBJ2-1, with TRBD2 matching over 13 bases. CDR1 is SGHRS, CDR2 YFSETQ, per germline. The CDR3 contains 16 residues. V lost 7 bases, J lost 0 bases, and 4 bases stayed unmatched. Based on the CDR3 plus reference TRBV5-1 and TRBJ2-1, the full variable domain is KAGVTQTPRYLIKTRGQQVTLSCSPISGHRSVSWYQQTPGQGLQFLFEYFSETQRNKGNFPGRFSGRQFSNSRSEMNVSTLELGDSALYLCASGLAGAGSYNEQFFGPGTRLTVL.

J is TRBJ2-6 and V is TRBV13; TRBD1 agrees at 9 bases. In germline, CDR1 is PRHDT, CDR2 FYEKMQ (reference sequence). J gave up 0 bases and V 5 bases, and 8 bases lay outside the gene matches. CDR3 length: 18 amino acids. As DNA, the CDR3 is TGTGCCAGCAGCAGCCGGGACAGGGATCCCTCTGGGGCCAACGTCCTGACTTTC. It specifies CASSSRDRDPSGANVLTF.

The chain couples TRBV12-3 or TRBV12-4 to TRBJ1-5, with D possibly being TRBD1 (6 bases). CDR3 length equals 13 residues. Trimming left V 5 bases short and J 9 bases short, with 14 bases between. CDR3 nucleotides: TGTGCCAGCAGTACAGGGTCCATTGGGCCCCAGCATTTT. Its translation: CASSTGSIGPQHF.

This rearrangement joins TRBV2 to TRBJ1-4, with D unresolved. CDR1 and CDR2 from the germline V gene are SNHLY and FYNNEI. The V end was cut by 4 bases, the J end by 8 bases, with 14 bases between. This CDR3 spans 14 amino acids. The CDR3 DNA reads as TGTGCCAGCAGTGCCCATCCCCGGGAGGAAAAACTGTTTTTT. It specifies CASSAHPREEKLFF.

The chain recombines TRBV5-6 with TRBJ2-3, with 7 nucleotides matching TRBD1. The CDR3 has 15 amino acids. Trimming took 4 bases from V and 1 from J; bases not matched to a gene: 6. Looked up from germline, CDR1 is SGHDT and CDR2 is YYEEEE. CDR3 sequence: CASSQPGQGTDTQYF. The CDR3 DNA follows: TGTGCCAGCAGCCAGCCCGGACAGGGCACAGATACGCAGTATTTT.

Concerning this clone itself: The identical CDR3 is also encoded by other nucleotide sequences in the sample. The chain carries TRBV5-1 and TRBJ1-2, with a possible D match to TRBD1 (6 bases). The CDR3 loop spans 14 amino acids. Trimming took 4 bases from V and 7 from J, leaving 17 bases between them. Per germline, CDR1 SGHRS and CDR2 YFSETQ. Here the CDR3 DNA reads TGCGCCAGCAGCCTGGAGTCAGGGGAATTTGGCTACACCTTC. Its protein product is CASSLESGEFGYTF.

The gene calls are TRBV3-1 (or the pseudogene TRBV3-2) and TRBJ1-2; 7 positions match TRBD1. Losses at the gene ends were 4 bases for V and 4 bases for J; bases not matched to a gene: 9. This CDR3 is built from 15 residues. The V gene's germline CDR1 is LGHDT and CDR2 YNNKEL (reference sequence). In DNA form, the CDR3 reads TGTGCCAGCAGCCCCCGGGACAGCTCCGGCTATGGCTACACCTTC. Translating it yields CASSPRDSSGYGYTF.

This chain connects TRBV5-6 to TRBJ1-5, with D perhaps TRBD1 (5 bases). V lost 3 bases, J lost 6 bases, and 10 bases lay in between. Germline loops: CDR1 SGHDT, CDR2 YYEEEE. This CDR3 comprises 13 residues. The CDR3 loop is CASSSGGGQPQHF. CDR3 DNA sequence: TGTGCCAGCAGCTCCGGGGGTGGTCAGCCCCAGCATTTT.

This sequence joins TRBV4-1 and TRBJ1-5; maybe TRBD1 (5 bases). The CDR3 consists of 13 residues. Germline CDR1 is MGHRA and CDR2 is YSYEKL. With 4 bases removed from V and 5 bases from J, the gap between germline ends came to 9 bases. The CDR3 spells CASSLRDYQPQHF. The CDR3 DNA sequence: TGCGCCAGCAGCCTCAGGGATTATCAGCCCCAGCATTTT.

The CDR3 loop reads CASSFNSRASGETQYF. In DNA form, the CDR3 reads TGTGCCAGCAGCTTTAACAGCCGGGCTAGCGGAGAGACCCAGTACTTC. The chain has TRBV7-3 and TRBJ2-5, with 7 positions matching TRBD2. The V and J ends lost 3 bases and 4 bases, in that order; junction bases with no gene match: 11. The germline V gene encodes CDR1 SGHTA and CDR2 FQGTGA. The CDR3 is made up of 16 amino acids.

This chain links TRBV29-1 with TRBJ2-1; 8 bases map to TRBD2. The junction had 15 bases not matched to a gene; V was cut back by 7 bases and J by 7 bases. Germline CDR1 SQVTM, CDR2 ANQGSEA. This CDR3 region has 15 residues. The CDR3 nucleotides read TGCAGCGCGTCGCCCGGCGGGAGGATAGGAAATGAGCAGTTCTTC. Protein: CSASPGGRIGNEQFF.

This clone was seen only a few times. The chain carries TRBV7-9 and TRBJ1-1; no definite D call. Germline CDR1 is SEHNR and CDR2 is FQNEAQ (reference sequence). The CDR3 loop spans 13 amino acids. Trimming took 2 bases from V and 0 from J, leaving 4 bases between them. DNA of the CDR3: TGTGCCAGCAGCTTACAGGTGAACACTGAAGCTTTCTTT. Translating it yields CASSLQVNTEAFF.

This chain links TRBV6-5 with TRBJ2-4; D is possibly TRBD2 (6 bases). CDR1 and CDR2 from the germline V gene are MNHEY and SVGAGI. Trimming stripped 8 bases from V and 5 bases from J, with 13 bases between. The CDR3 has 13 amino acids. In DNA, the CDR3 is TGTGCCAGCCGGAGGGTGAATGAAAACATTCAGTACTTC. Translated, it gives CASRRVNENIQYF.